Presented here are 15 T cell receptor beta chains from one specimen sequenced in a study of metastatic and nonmetastatic thyroid tumors. No patient had received any treatment before thyroid surgery. MiXCR was used by TCRdb to re-call the PCR reads. The data show 30,000 to 35,000 clones, 16% seen once. The specimen sequenced was blood. These receptors came from a female donor with papillary thyroid cancer or a benign thyroid nodule (not recorded which). Some clones in this sample may be carry-over from other donors' samples.

This clone was counted many times. The chain carries TRBV20-1 and TRBJ1-1; no clear D gene. This CDR3 contains 12 residues. The V and J ends lost 1 base and 1 base respectively, with 4 bases between them. Germline loops: CDR1 DFQATT, CDR2 SNEGSKA (reference sequence). Here the CDR3 DNA reads TGCAGTGCTAGAGTAGGGAACACTGAAGCTTTCTTT. Its translation: CSARVGNTEAFF.

The genes are TRBV20-1 and TRBJ1-1; 8 bases are shared with TRBD1. The CDR3 length is 14 residues. Germline V gene sequence: CDR1 DFQATT, CDR2 SNEGSKA (reference sequence). V gave up 3 bases and J gave up 7 bases; unmatched junction bases: 10. The CDR3 spells CSASGDRRPGEAFF. Written as DNA, the CDR3 is TGCAGTGCTAGTGGGGACAGGCGTCCCGGTGAAGCTTTCTTT.

This clone came up many times. This may be a read error: a much more frequent sequence differs by one nucleotide. This CDR3 is also generated by other DNA sequences in the sample. The chain has TRBV2 and TRBJ1-2; D perhaps matches TRBD1 (5 bases). CDR3 size: 12 residues. Trimming removed 6 bases at V and 13 bases at J, with 18 bases between. Germline V gives CDR1 SNHLY, CDR2 FYNNEI. The CDR3 sequence: CASRGQGLNFTF. Here the CDR3 DNA reads TGTGCCAGCAGGGGGCAGGGCCTTAACTTCACCTTC.

This clone was seen at least ten times. This chain connects TRBV6-1 to TRBJ2-7; TRBD1 is a possible D gene (6 bases). With 4 bases removed from V and 2 bases from J, the gap between germline ends came to 9 bases. The CDR3 spans 13 residues. Germline assignment: CDR1 MNHNS and CDR2 SASEGT. CDR3 protein: CASSVDSPYEQYF. As DNA, the CDR3 is TGTGCCAGCAGTGTGGACAGTCCCTACGAGCAGTACTTC.

This clone showed up many times. The chain recombines TRBV2 with TRBJ2-5; possible D gene TRBD2, 5 bases. Trimming pared 4 bases from V and 1 base from J, leaving 13 bases between. The CDR3 sequence is 15 residues long. Per germline, CDR1 SNHLY and CDR2 FYNNEI. The CDR3 coding sequence is TGTGCCAGCAGTGGAGGATTTGGACTCCAAGAGACCCAGTACTTC. It is translated as CASSGGFGLQETQYF.

In this sample, this clone turned up many times. The chain links TRBV6-1 to TRBJ1-5; D is ambiguous. V lost 7 bases and J 3 bases, leaving 13 bases between the germline ends. CDR3 length: 14 amino acids. Germline V gives CDR1 MNHNS, CDR2 SASEGT. CDR3 region: CASKKIGVNQPQHF. CDR3 coding DNA: TGTGCCAGCAAAAAGATCGGGGTCAATCAGCCCCAGCATTTT.

This clone is medium-sized in the sample. V gene TRBV6-1 combines with J gene TRBJ2-1; 12 bases align to TRBD2. The CDR3 covers 15 residues. J lost 7 bases, V lost 6 bases, and 7 bases had no gene match. CDR1 and CDR2 (germline): MNHNS, SASEGT. This CDR3 is CASRDRLAGGNEQFF. In DNA, the CDR3 is TGTGCCAGCAGAGATCGCCTAGCGGGAGGGAATGAGCAGTTCTTC.

There are many counts of this clone. The V gene is TRBV28, the J gene TRBJ1-2; no firm D call. This CDR3 spans 13 amino acids. Trimming removed 10 bases from V and 2 bases from J, with 14 bases in between. Germline loops: CDR1 MDHEN, CDR2 SYDVKM. The CDR3: CATTGAPNYGYTF. In DNA form, the CDR3 reads TGTGCCACCACGGGAGCACCGAACTATGGCTACACCTTC.

This clone has at least ten counts. The chain has TRBV7-6 and TRBJ2-2, with a tentative D call TRBD1 (5 bases). V was shortened by 2 bases and J by 4 bases, with 14 bases between the two germline ends. CDR3 size: 16 residues. Germline CDR1 is SGHVS and CDR2 is FNYEAQ. CDR3 DNA: TGTGCCAGCAGCTTACCCGGGTTCGACAGCACCGGGGAGCTGTTTTTT. This gives the protein CASSLPGFDSTGELFF. The complete variable domain, with remaining parts taken from reference TRBV7-6 and TRBJ2-2, reads GAGVSQSPRYKVTKRGQDVALRCDPISGHVSLYWYRQALGQGPEFLTYFNYEAQQDKSGLPNDRFSAERPEGSISTLTIQRTEQRDSAMYRCASSLPGFDSTGELFFGEGSRLTVL.

Many counts were recorded for this clone. The CDR3 DNA is TGTGCCAGCAGCCCGGCGGGGGGCGGCTACACCTTC. Its translation: CASSPAGGGYTF. The rearrangement joins TRBV9 to TRBJ1-2, with D perhaps TRBD1 (6 bases). The CDR3 runs 12 residues. Germline V gene sequence: CDR1 SGDLS, CDR2 YYNGEE. The V and J ends lost 4 bases and 8 bases respectively, with 12 bases between them.

This sequence joins TRBV7-3 and TRBJ2-1; a weak D match, TRBD1 (6 bases). The germline CDR1 and CDR2 sequences are SGHTA and FQGTGA. This CDR3 is built from 16 residues. With 2 bases removed from V and 9 bases from J, the gap between germline ends came to 20 bases. This CDR3 is CASSLEPGTRKSEQFF. The CDR3 region has the DNA TGTGCCAGCAGCTTAGAGCCCGGGACACGGAAGAGTGAGCAGTTCTTC.

This clone was recorded many times. The genes are TRBV7-8 and TRBJ1-1; perhaps TRBD1 as D (5 bases). Trimming removed 5 bases at V and 11 bases at J, with 12 bases between. The CDR3 runs to 11 residues. From germline, CDR1 is SGHVS and CDR2 FQNEAQ. The CDR3 DNA follows: TGTGCCAGCAGCCACGGACATGAGGCTTTCTTT. Translated: CASSHGHEAFF.

J is TRBJ2-7 and V is TRBV11-2; TRBD1 agrees at 7 bases. The junction had 7 bases not matched to a gene; V was cut back by 1 base and J by 4 bases. Per germline, CDR1 SGHAT and CDR2 FQNNGV. The CDR3 sequence is 15 residues long. The DNA of the CDR3 is TGTGCCAGCAGCTTAGCCGAAGGACAGGTTTACGAGCAGTACTTC. This codes for CASSLAEGQVYEQYF.

The gene calls are TRBV6-5 and TRBJ2-2; D perhaps matches TRBD1 (5 bases). Per the germline V gene, CDR1 is MNHEY and CDR2 is SVGAGI. There are 17 residues in the CDR3. Trimming left V 2 bases short and J 4 bases short, with 17 bases between. The CDR3 nucleotides read TGTGCCAGCAGTTACGGGCGGCCTCACAGGTGCACCGGGGAGCTGTTTTTT. It yields the protein CASSYGRPHRCTGELFF.

Notes on this clone: At one boundary the junction diverges from the germline segment, which might be a read error. CDR3 coding DNA: TGTGCCAGCATCTCGAACCATCGACAGAGAGACGATCAGTACTTC. This encodes CASISNHRQRDDQYF. The J gene is TRBJ2-7, the V gene TRBV5-8, with D tentatively TRBD1 (5 bases). The CDR3 has 15 amino acids. The germline V gene has CDR1 SGHTS and CDR2 YDEGEE.